This T cell receptor beta chain was profiled in a study of cytomegalovirus exposure and HLA in healthy donors. This clone was detected a few times. What it binds is not known. PCR involved 60 Vbeta and 13 Jbeta primers. Sequencing was performed with immunoSEQ multiplex PCR; in TCRdb, only in-frame clones are kept and a portion is missing. The table lists around 91,000 clones, roughly 84% of them singletons. Study-wide results and limits: Specificity of a few CMV-associated chains for CMV antigens was verified in vitro.

Sequenced input: PBMCs. This TCR was sampled from a man aged 18 to 29 in good health and CMV-seronegative.

This CDR3 is CAWRGGMTEAFF. CDR3 sequence (DNA): TGTGCCTGGAGAGGGGGAATGACTGAAGCTTTCTTT. The J gene is TRBJ1-1, the V gene TRBV30, with D maybe TRBD1 (6 bases). The V and J ends lost 3 bases and 5 bases respectively, with 10 bases between them. Germline CDR1 reads GTSNPN; CDR2 reads SVGIG (reference sequence). The CDR3 spans 12 residues. The full variable domain, in which reference TRBV30 and TRBJ1-1 provide the parts outside the CDR3, is SQTIHQWPATLVQPVGSPLSLECTVEGTSNPNLYWYRQAAGRGLQLLFYSVGIGQISSEVPQNLSASRPQDRQFILSSKKLLLSDSGFYLCAWRGGMTEAFFGQGTRLTVV.